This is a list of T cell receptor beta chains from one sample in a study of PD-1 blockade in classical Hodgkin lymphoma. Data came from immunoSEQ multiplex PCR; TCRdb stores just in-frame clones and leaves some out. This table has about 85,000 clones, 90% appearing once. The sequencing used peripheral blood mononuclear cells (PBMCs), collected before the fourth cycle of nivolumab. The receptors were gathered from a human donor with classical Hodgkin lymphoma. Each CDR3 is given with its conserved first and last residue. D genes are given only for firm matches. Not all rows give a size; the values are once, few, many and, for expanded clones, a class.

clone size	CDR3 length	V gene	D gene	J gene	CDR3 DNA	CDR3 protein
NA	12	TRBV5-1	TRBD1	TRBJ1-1	TGCGCCAGTCGGACAGGAAACACTGAAGCTTTCTTT	CASRTGNTEAFF
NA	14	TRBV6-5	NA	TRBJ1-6	TGTGCCAGCAGTTACTCAGTCTCTAATTCACCCCTCCACTTT	CASSYSVSNSPLHF
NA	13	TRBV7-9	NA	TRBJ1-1	TGTGCCAGCAGCTCGGACTGGAACACTGAAGCTTTCTTT	CASSSDWNTEAFF
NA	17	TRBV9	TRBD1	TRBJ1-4	TGTGCCAGCAGCGCCTCTCCGACAGGGGGCCAGCAGGGTAAACTGTTTTTT	CASSASPTGGQQGKLFF
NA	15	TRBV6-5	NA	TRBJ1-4	TGTGCCAGCAGCCCCGGGGATGCAACTAATGAAAAACTGTTTTTT	CASSPGDATNEKLFF
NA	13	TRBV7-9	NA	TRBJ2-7	TGTGCCAGCAGCTTCGGGACACCTTACGAGCAGTACTTC	CASSFGTPYEQYF
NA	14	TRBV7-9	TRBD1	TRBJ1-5	TGTGCCAGCAGCAGTACAGGGGGCAATCAGCCCCAGCATTTT	CASSSTGGNQPQHF
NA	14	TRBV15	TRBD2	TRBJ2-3	TGTGCCACCAGCTCGGAGGGAGGGGCAGATACGCAGTATTTT	CATSSEGGADTQYF
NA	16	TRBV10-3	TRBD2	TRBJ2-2	TGTGCCATCAGTCCCCTAGCGGGGGAGAACACCGGGGAGCTGTTTTTT	CAISPLAGENTGELFF
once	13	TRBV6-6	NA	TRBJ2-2	TGTGCCAGCAGTTACTCAATCACCGGGGAGCTGTTTTTT	CASSYSITGELFF
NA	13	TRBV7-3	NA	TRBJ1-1	TGTGCCAGCACTTGGGCCAGGAACACTGAAGCTTTCTTT	CASTWARNTEAFF
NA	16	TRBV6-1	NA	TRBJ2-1	TGTGCCAGCAGTGAATTCGGGACGAGCTCCTACAATGAGCAGTTCTTC	CASSEFGTSSYNEQFF
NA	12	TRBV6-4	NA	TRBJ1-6	TGTGCCAGCATCTCAGGAGGGGTCACCCTCCACTTT	CASISGGVTLHF
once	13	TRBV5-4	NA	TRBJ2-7	TGTGCCAGCAGCTTACGTTTCTCCTACGAGCAGTACTTC	CASSLRFSYEQYF
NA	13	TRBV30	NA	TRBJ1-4	TGTGCCTATTTCAGAACAACTAATGAAAAACTGTTTTTT	CAYFRTTNEKLFF
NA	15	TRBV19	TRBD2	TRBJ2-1	TGTGCCAGTACCACACTAGCGGGGGGGCCCGGTGAGCAGTTCTTC	CASTTLAGGPGEQFF
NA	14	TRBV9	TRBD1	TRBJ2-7	TGTGCCAGCAGCGTGGGACAGGGGGCCTACGAGCAGTACTTC	CASSVGQGAYEQYF
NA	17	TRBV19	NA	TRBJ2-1	TGTGCCACTCAGGGATCTAGCGTTCTAGGATCCTACAATGAGCAGTTCTTC	CATQGSSVLGSYNEQFF
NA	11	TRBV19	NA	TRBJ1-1	TGTGCCAGTAGTAGCCAGGGATGGGATTTCTTT	CASSSQGWDFF
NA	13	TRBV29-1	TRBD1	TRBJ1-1	TGCAGCGCTGACGACAGGGGGCTTACTGAAGCTTTCTTT	CSADDRGLTEAFF
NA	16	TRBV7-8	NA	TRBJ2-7	TGTGCCAGCAGCTTAGAATGGTTGGGCAGGGCCTACGAGCAGTACTTC	CASSLEWLGRAYEQYF
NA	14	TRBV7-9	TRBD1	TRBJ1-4	TGTGCCAGCAGCTTGGGCAGGGGGAACGAAAAACTGTTTTTT	CASSLGRGNEKLFF